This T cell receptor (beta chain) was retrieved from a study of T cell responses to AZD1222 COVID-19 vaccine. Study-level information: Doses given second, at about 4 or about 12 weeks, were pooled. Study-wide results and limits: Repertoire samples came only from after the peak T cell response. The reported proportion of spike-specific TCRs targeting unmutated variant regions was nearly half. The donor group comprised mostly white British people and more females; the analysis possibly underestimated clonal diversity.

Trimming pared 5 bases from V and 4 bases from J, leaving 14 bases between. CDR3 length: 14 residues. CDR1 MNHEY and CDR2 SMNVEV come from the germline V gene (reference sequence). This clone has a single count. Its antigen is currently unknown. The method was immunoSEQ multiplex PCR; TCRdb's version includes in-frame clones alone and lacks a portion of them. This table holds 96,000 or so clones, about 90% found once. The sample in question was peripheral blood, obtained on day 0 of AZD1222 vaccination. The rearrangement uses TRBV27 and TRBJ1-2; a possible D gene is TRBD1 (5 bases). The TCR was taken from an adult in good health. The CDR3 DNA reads TGTGCCAGCAGTCTCCAGGGCCCCGGCTATGGCTACACCTTC. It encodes CASSLQGPGYGYTF.